This TCR beta chain was captured in a study of T cell responses to AZD1222 COVID-19 vaccine. Study-wide points: Vaccination with two AZD1222 doses was followed by a rise in Spike-specific TCR breadth and depth.

Repertoires were generated with immunoSEQ multiplex PCR, while TCRdb's copy carries only in-frame clones and drops some. The sample yields 140,000 to 150,000 clones, roughly 90% seen once. Comment on this clone: No antigen is known for it.

CDR3 length: 14 residues. Per the germline V gene, CDR1 is KGHSH and CDR2 is LQKENI. Trimming took 5 bases from V and 0 from J, leaving 10 bases between them. The sequence came from an adult who received the AZD1222 COVID-19 vaccine. This sample comprised peripheral blood, obtained 28 days after the second AZD1222 dose. The chain recombines TRBV18 with TRBJ1-1, with D hard to call. The CDR3 nucleotides read TGTGCCAGCTCATCCGACGGGTTGAACACTGAAGCTTTCTTT. Amino acid sequence: CASSSDGLNTEAFF.